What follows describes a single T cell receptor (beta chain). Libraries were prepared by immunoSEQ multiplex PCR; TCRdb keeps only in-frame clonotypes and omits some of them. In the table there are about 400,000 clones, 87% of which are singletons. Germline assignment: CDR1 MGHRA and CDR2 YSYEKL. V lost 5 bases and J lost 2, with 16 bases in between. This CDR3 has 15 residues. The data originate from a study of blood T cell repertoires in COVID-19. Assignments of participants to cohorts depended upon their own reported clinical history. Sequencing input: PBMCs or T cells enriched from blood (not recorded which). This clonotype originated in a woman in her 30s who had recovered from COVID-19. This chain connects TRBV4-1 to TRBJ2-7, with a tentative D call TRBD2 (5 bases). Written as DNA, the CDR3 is TGCGCCAGCAGCGCTGAGTGGAGCGGTACCTACGAGCAGTACTTC. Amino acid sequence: CASSAEWSGTYEQYF.